Following are 10 T cell receptor beta chains from one sample sequenced in a study of cytomegalovirus exposure and HLA in healthy donors. The PCR had 60 Vbeta and 13 Jbeta primers. Only in-frame clones appear in the TCRdb table, and some are missing; sequencing was by immunoSEQ multiplex PCR. The sample's table shows approximately 120,000 clones. Specimen: PBMCs. The origin of the receptors is a man younger than 45 in good health and CMV-seronegative.

The rearrangement uses TRBV6-4 and TRBJ2-5; 7 bases are a match to TRBD2. Trimming at V came to 6 bases and at J to 5 bases, leaving 9 bases not matched to a gene. CDR1 is MRHNA and CDR2 is SNTAGT in the germline V gene. This CDR3 region has 14 residues. CDR3 coding DNA: TGTGCCAGCAGGGGCGGGAGAGAGGCTGAGACCCAGTACTTC. Translated, it gives CASRGGREAETQYF.

In regard to this clone: One junction end disagrees with the germline gene, perhaps due to a read error. The chain couples TRBV7-7 to TRBJ1-1; the match to TRBD1 covers 7 bases. The CDR3 has 13 residues. Germline CDR1 and CDR2: SSHAT and FNYEAQ (reference sequence). The CDR3 DNA reads TGTGCTAGCAGCTTAGACAGGGACACTGAAGCTTTCTTT. Translation gives CASSLDRDTEAFF.

V gene TRBV13 combines with J gene TRBJ2-1; 12 bases align to TRBD2. From germline, CDR1 is PRHDT and CDR2 FYEKMQ (reference sequence). The V gene end was trimmed by 3 bases and the J gene end by 14 bases; junction bases not matched to a gene: 2. The CDR3 totals 12 residues. The CDR3 nucleotides are TGTGCCAGCAGCTTGACTAGCGGGAGCAAGTTCTTC. Encoded protein: CASSLTSGSKFF. The complete variable domain, with remaining parts taken from reference TRBV13 and TRBJ2-1, reads AAGVIQSPRHLIKEKRETATLKCYPIPRHDTVYWYQQGPGQDPQFLISFYEKMQSDKGSIPDRFSAQQFSDYHSELNMSSLELGDSALYFCASSLTSGSKFFGPGTRLTVL.

The chain carries TRBV9 and TRBJ2-7; the D is unclear. V was clipped by 3 bases and J by 2 bases, with 12 bases between them. Germline V gives CDR1 SGDLS, CDR2 YYNGEE. The CDR3 loop spans 14 amino acids. CDR3 bases: TGTGCCAGCAGCGCCACAAGCGCCCCCTACGAGCAGTACTTC. Protein product: CASSATSAPYEQYF.

The rearrangement uses TRBV6-1 and TRBJ2-5; 10 bases are a match to TRBD2. The germline gives CDR1 MNHNS, CDR2 SASEGT. V lost 2 bases to trimming and J lost 2 bases; unmatched junction nucleotides: 11. The CDR3 length is 18 residues. The CDR3 sequence is CASSEYEREGTNQETQYF. CDR3 nucleotide sequence: TGTGCCAGCAGTGAATACGAGCGGGAGGGCACCAATCAAGAGACCCAGTACTTC.

This chain connects TRBV5-1 to TRBJ1-1; possible D gene TRBD1, 6 bases. In germline, CDR1 is SGHRS, CDR2 YFSETQ. The CDR3 length is 15 residues. V lost 4 bases and J lost 4, with 17 bases in between. The CDR3 spells CASSPPQGWSTEAFF. In DNA, the CDR3 is TGCGCCAGCAGCCCTCCCCAGGGGTGGAGCACTGAAGCTTTCTTT. Combining the CDR3 with reference TRBV5-1 and TRBJ1-1 gives the whole variable domain KAGVTQTPRYLIKTRGQQVTLSCSPISGHRSVSWYQQTPGQGLQFLFEYFSETQRNKGNFPGRFSGRQFSNSRSEMNVSTLELGDSALYLCASSPPQGWSTEAFFGQGTRLTVV.

This chain uses TRBV9 with TRBJ1-1; D remains ambiguous. Germline V gives CDR1 SGDLS, CDR2 YYNGEE. The CDR3 runs 12 residues. V dropped 4 bases and J dropped 0 bases, with 4 bases sitting between them. CDR3 nucleotide sequence: TGTGCCAGCAGCCCGGTGAACACTGAAGCTTTCTTT. Its translation: CASSPVNTEAFF.

DNA of the CDR3: TGTGCCAGCAGCTTAGGGCTAGGACAGTCAGATACGCAGTATTTT. It specifies CASSLGLGQSDTQYF. V usage is TRBV7-3 and J usage is TRBJ2-3, with a tentative D call TRBD1 (6 bases). The CDR3 has 15 amino acids. The V end lost 2 bases, the J end lost 4 bases, and 13 bases lay between the germline ends. Germline assignment: CDR1 SGHTA and CDR2 FQGTGA.

The rearrangement uses TRBV2 and TRBJ2-1; 13 nucleotides agree with TRBD2. The CDR3 runs 18 residues. The ends lost 6 bases at V and 0 bases at J; junction bases unmatched: 8. CDR1 and CDR2 (germline): SNHLY, FYNNEI. CDR3 region: CASRAGLAGSSSYNEQFF. In DNA, the CDR3 is TGTGCCAGCAGGGCGGGACTAGCGGGATCCAGCTCCTACAATGAGCAGTTCTTC.

The chain has TRBV5-1 and TRBJ2-1; weak D call: TRBD2 (6 bases). CDR3 length: 14 residues. Germline V gene data show CDR1 as SGHRS and CDR2 as YFSETQ. V was shortened by 0 bases and J by 7 bases, with 11 bases between the two germline ends. In nucleotides, the CDR3 is TGCGCCAGCAGCTTGGTATTAGCGGCAAATGAGCAGTTCTTC. Translating gives CASSLVLAANEQFF. The full variable domain, with the rest looked up from reference TRBV5-1 and TRBJ2-1, is KAGVTQTPRYLIKTRGQQVTLSCSPISGHRSVSWYQQTPGQGLQFLFEYFSETQRNKGNFPGRFSGRQFSNSRSEMNVSTLELGDSALYLCASSLVLAANEQFFGPGTRLTVL.